These 29 T cell receptor beta chains originate from one sample sequenced in a study of T cell responses to AZD1222 COVID-19 vaccine. Data came from immunoSEQ multiplex PCR; TCRdb stores just in-frame clones and leaves some out. This repertoire shows some 90,000 clones, approximately 90% found once; its top ten account for 13%. The starting material was peripheral blood, obtained on day 0 of AZD1222 vaccination. The receptors come from an adult in good health.

V usage is TRBV6-5 and J usage is TRBJ1-1, with D uncertain. Trimming removed 2 bases from V and 1 base from J, with 8 bases in between. Germline V gene data show CDR1 as MNHEY and CDR2 as SVGAGI. This CDR3 has 14 residues. In nucleotides, the CDR3 is TGTGCCAGCAGTTACGGTTCGGAGAACACTGAAGCTTTCTTT. This codes for CASSYGSENTEAFF.

The rearrangement uses TRBV7-2 and TRBJ1-4; no reliable D call. The CDR3 sequence is 15 residues long. V lost 5 bases, J lost 6 bases, and 16 bases lay in between. CDR1 SGHTA and CDR2 FQGNSA come from the germline V gene. CDR3 region: CASSLQDTYYEKLFF. The CDR3 DNA is TGTGCCAGCAGCCTACAAGACACCTATTATGAAAAACTGTTTTTT.

J is TRBJ1-2 and V is TRBV19, with D possibly matching TRBD1 (6 bases). The V gene's germline CDR1 is LNHDA and CDR2 SQIVND (reference sequence). There are 14 residues in the CDR3. Trimming pared 6 bases from V and 2 bases from J, leaving 13 bases between. The CDR3 coding sequence is TGTGCCAGTAGCCTACAGGGTGGCAACTATGGCTACACCTTC. It specifies CASSLQGGNYGYTF.

This rearrangement joins TRBV6-1 to TRBJ1-1; D may be TRBD1 (6 bases). The germline V and J ends were trimmed by 1 base and 5 bases, with 11 bases remaining between them. CDR3 length equals 14 residues. Germline V lookup: CDR1 MNHNS, CDR2 SASEGT. CDR3 DNA sequence: TGTGCCAGCAGTGAAGTTACAGGGAAGACTGAAGCTTTCTTT. Its translation: CASSEVTGKTEAFF.

The gene calls are TRBV5-1 and TRBJ1-5; 7 bases are shared with TRBD1. J was trimmed by 5 bases and V by 4 bases; bases with no gene match: 12. The CDR3 has 16 residues. The germline CDR1 and CDR2 sequences are SGHRS and YFSETQ. CDR3 nucleotide sequence: TGCGCCAGCAGCCCCGATCGGACAGGCCCCGATCAGCCCCAGCATTTT. It encodes CASSPDRTGPDQPQHF.

The chain recombines TRBV7-3 with TRBJ1-2, with D unresolved. The germline V and J ends were trimmed by 5 bases and 4 bases, with 11 bases remaining between them. The CDR3 has 13 amino acids. Germline V gene sequence: CDR1 SGHTA, CDR2 FQGTGA. The CDR3 spells CASSPDATYGYTF. DNA of the CDR3: TGTGCCAGCAGCCCGGATGCCACCTATGGCTACACCTTC. The variable domain in full, with the rest retrieved from reference TRBV7-3 and TRBJ1-2, is GAGVSQTPSNKVTEKGKYVELRCDPISGHTALYWYRQSLGQGPEFLIYFQGTGAADDSGLPNDRFFAVRPEGSVSTLKIQRTERGDSAVYLCASSPDATYGYTFGSGTRLTVV.

This chain joins TRBV28 and TRBJ1-4; 7 nucleotides line up with TRBD1. J gave up 6 bases and V 4 bases, and 5 bases lay outside the gene matches. The CDR3 has 14 amino acids. Germline V CDR1 and CDR2: MDHEN, SYDVKM. CDR3 nucleotide sequence: TGTGCCAGCAGTTCAGGGGGGGACTATGAAAAACTGTTTTTT. Translating gives CASSSGGDYEKLFF.

The chain carries TRBV2 and TRBJ1-5; 7 nucleotides line up with TRBD1. V lost 1 base, J lost 3 bases, and 3 bases stayed unmatched. The CDR3 is 15 residues long. Germline loops: CDR1 SNHLY, CDR2 FYNNEI. The CDR3 DNA follows: TGTGCCAGCAGTGAAGGGACAGGTTACAATCAGCCCCAGCATTTT. This codes for CASSEGTGYNQPQHF.

The rearrangement links TRBV18 to TRBJ1-5; D unresolved. The CDR3 has 13 amino acids. The ends were cut back, 1 base at V and 1 base at J, with 2 bases in the middle. Germline V gene data show CDR1 as KGHSH and CDR2 as LQKENI. The CDR3 region is CASSPLSNQPQHF. Here the CDR3 DNA reads TGTGCCAGCTCACCACTCAGCAATCAGCCCCAGCATTTT.

V is TRBV19 and J is TRBJ1-5, with D tentatively TRBD1 (5 bases). Germline V gives CDR1 LNHDA, CDR2 SQIVND (reference sequence). The CDR3 spans 15 residues. Deletions cut 1 base from V and 4 bases from J, with 11 bases between. The CDR3: CASSIAPTDNQPQHF. DNA for the CDR3: TGTGCCAGTAGTATAGCCCCGACAGATAATCAGCCCCAGCATTTT.

CDR3 protein: CASRPPMSRQPQHF. CDR3 nucleotides: TGTGCCAGCAGACCGCCTATGAGCCGTCAGCCCCAGCATTTT. V gene TRBV28 combines with J gene TRBJ1-5, with D uncertain. This CDR3 is built from 14 residues. Trimming cost V 6 bases and J 6 bases, with 15 bases left between them. Germline values: CDR1 MDHEN, CDR2 SYDVKM. The variable domain in full, with the rest retrieved from reference TRBV28 and TRBJ1-5, is DVKVTQSSRYLVKRTGEKVFLECVQDMDHENMFWYRQDPGLGLRLIYFSYDVKMKEKGDIPEGYSVSREKKERFSLILESASTNQTSMYLCASRPPMSRQPQHFGDGTRLSIL.

This clone was found a few times. The V call is TRBV9, the J call TRBJ2-3, with a tentative D call TRBD1 (6 bases). Germline CDR1 is SGDLS and CDR2 is YYNGEE. The CDR3 has 16 amino acids. Trimming removed 3 bases at V and 1 base at J, with 15 bases between. This CDR3 reads CASSELGGHGTDTQYF. The CDR3 coding sequence is TGTGCCAGCAGCGAGCTTGGGGGACACGGCACAGATACGCAGTATTTT. Supplemented by reference TRBV9 and TRBJ2-3, the full variable domain reads DSGVTQTPKHLITATGQRVTLRCSPRSGDLSVYWYQQSLDQGLQFLIQYYNGEERAKGNILERFSAQQFPDLHSELNLSSLELGDSALYFCASSELGGHGTDTQYFGPGTRLTVL.

The V gene is TRBV12-3 or TRBV12-4, the J gene TRBJ2-1, with D uncertain. This CDR3 has 11 amino acids. Trimming left V 0 bases short and J 12 bases short, with 6 bases between. The CDR3 DNA reads TGTGCCAGCAGTTTAGCTGGTGCGCAGTTCTTC. Protein product: CASSLAGAQFF.

This clone showed up just once. The chain carries TRBV2 and TRBJ1-5; 7 positions match TRBD1. The trim removed 5 bases at V and 0 bases at J, leaving 4 bases unmatched. Germline-derived CDR1 and CDR2 are SNHLY and FYNNEI. The CDR3 is 15 residues long. In DNA, the CDR3 is TGTGCCAGCAGTTCGACAGGGAATAGCAATCAGCCCCAGCATTTT. Translation gives CASSSTGNSNQPQHF.

This sequence joins TRBV5-6 and TRBJ1-2; no clear D. V lost 4 bases and J 4 bases, leaving 17 bases between the germline ends. CDR1 and CDR2 from the germline V gene are SGHDT and YYEEEE. The CDR3 has 15 amino acids. As DNA, the CDR3 is TGTGCCAGCAGCCTTCCGGGCACCATCTTCTATGGCTACACCTTC. It translates to CASSLPGTIFYGYTF.

This chain links TRBV3-1 (or the pseudogene TRBV3-2) with TRBJ1-5; D unresolved. CDR3 length: 13 residues. Germline CDR1 LGHDT, CDR2 YNNKEL (reference sequence). Trimming pared 1 base from V and 4 bases from J, leaving 5 bases between. Here the CDR3 DNA reads TGTGCCAGCAGCCAAGGGGGTAATCAGCCCCAGCATTTT. This codes for CASSQGGNQPQHF.

This chain uses TRBV6-1 with TRBJ1-2; D is unresolved. In germline, CDR1 is MNHNS, CDR2 SASEGT. The ends were cut back, 1 base at V and 0 bases at J, with 9 bases in the middle. This CDR3 spans 15 amino acids. The CDR3 sequence is CASSEVGLPNYGYTF. The DNA for the CDR3 is TGTGCCAGCAGTGAAGTTGGGCTACCTAACTATGGCTACACCTTC.

V and J are TRBV11-1 and TRBJ1-1; D remains ambiguous. V was pared by 5 bases and J by 1 base, with 11 bases between. Germline V gene data show CDR1 as SGHAT and CDR2 as FQDESV (reference sequence). This CDR3 contains 14 residues. CDR3 loop: CASSRAWENTEAFF. In DNA, the CDR3 is TGTGCCAGCAGCCGAGCGTGGGAGAACACTGAAGCTTTCTTT.

J is TRBJ1-2 and V is TRBV24-1; D is unresolved. Trimming stripped 9 bases from V and 1 base from J, with 5 bases between. This CDR3 is built from 11 residues. Germline CDR1 reads KGHDR; CDR2 reads SFDVKD. Here the CDR3 DNA reads TGTGCCACCCTCCGTAACTATGGCTACACCTTC. This sequence encodes CATLRNYGYTF.

The CDR3 loop reads CASSSRRDYGYTF. CDR3 DNA sequence: TGTGCCAGCAGCTCCCGCCGGGACTATGGCTACACCTTC. This chain connects TRBV7-9 to TRBJ1-2; the D is unclear. This CDR3 has 13 residues. CDR1 and CDR2 (germline): SEHNR, FQNEAQ (reference sequence). V dropped 4 bases and J dropped 3 bases, with 9 bases sitting between them.

This rearrangement joins TRBV19 to TRBJ2-3, with 9 bases that match TRBD2. The CDR3 runs to 13 residues. Germline CDR1 is LNHDA and CDR2 is SQIVND (reference sequence). Trimming took 6 bases from V and 5 from J; bases not matched to a gene: 3. The CDR3, as DNA: TGTGCCAGTAGGGCTAGCGGGGTAGATACGCAGTATTTT. This translates into CASRASGVDTQYF.

The rearrangement links TRBV6-1 to TRBJ2-2, with 10 bases identical to TRBD2. The V segment lost 0 bases and the J segment 2 bases; nucleotides outside the gene matches: 6. The CDR3 sequence is 18 residues long. Germline CDR1 and CDR2: MNHNS and SASEGT. The CDR3 here is CASSEARAGGPNTGELFF. The CDR3 bases are TGTGCCAGCAGTGAAGCACGAGCGGGGGGGCCTAACACCGGGGAGCTGTTTTTT.

There are a few counts of this clone. The chain links TRBV30 to TRBJ1-6; D call uncertain. The CDR3 totals 16 residues. V was clipped by 3 bases and J by 1 base, with 13 bases between them. Germline CDR1 reads GTSNPN; CDR2 reads SVGIG (reference sequence). The CDR3 loop is CAWRKEGASYNSPLHF. The CDR3 DNA sequence: TGTGCCTGGAGAAAGGAGGGTGCTTCCTATAATTCACCCCTCCACTTT.

The rearrangement joins TRBV7-3 to TRBJ2-1, with TRBD2 identical over 14 bases. CDR1 and CDR2 from the germline V gene are SGHTA and FQGTGA. V gave up 5 bases and J gave up 10 bases; unmatched junction bases: 10. The CDR3 length is 16 residues. The chain's CDR3 is CASSPRTSGGRGEQFF. CDR3 nucleotides: TGTGCCAGCAGCCCCCGGACTAGCGGGGGGCGGGGGGAGCAGTTCTTC.

The CDR3 is CASSPRSQYTDTQYF. CDR3 coding DNA: TGTGCCAGCTCACCACGTTCCCAGTACACAGATACGCAGTATTTT. The V gene is TRBV18, the J gene TRBJ2-3; D is ambiguous. From germline, CDR1 is KGHSH and CDR2 LQKENI. V was clipped by 1 base and J by 2 bases, with 10 bases between them. The CDR3 runs to 15 residues.

This clone came up once. This CDR3 is CASSQGANTGELFF. The CDR3 DNA sequence: TGTGCCAGTTCACAGGGGGCCAACACCGGGGAGCTGTTTTTT. The chain uses TRBV6-5 and TRBJ2-2, with 9 positions matching TRBD1. The CDR3 spans 14 residues. Trimming removed 9 bases from V and 2 bases from J; junction bases left unmatched: 4. CDR1 MNHEY and CDR2 SVGAGI come from the germline V gene.

The chain is built from TRBV21-1 and TRBJ2-4. TRBV21-1 corresponds to a pseudogene. The CDR3 sequence is 16 residues long. CDR3 in DNA: TGTGCCAGCAGCAAAGTGGCCGGAATAGCCAAAAACATTCAGTACTTC. This translates into CASSKVAGIAKNIQYF.

The chain uses TRBV5-1 and TRBJ1-1; a possible D gene is TRBD1 (5 bases). Germline V CDR1 and CDR2: SGHRS, YFSETQ. This CDR3 is 15 amino acids long. Trimming removed 4 bases at V and 0 bases at J, with 13 bases between. The CDR3 DNA reads TGCGCCAGCAGCCATGGGACGGGCATGAACACTGAAGCTTTCTTT. Translating gives CASSHGTGMNTEAFF.

The chain employs TRBV4-2 and TRBJ2-7, with TRBD2 matching 12 bases. In germline, CDR1 is LGHNA, CDR2 YNFKEQ. J gave up 0 bases and V 0 bases, and 9 bases lay outside the gene matches. The CDR3 has 19 residues. CDR3: CASSQDQGLAGRSSYEQYF. CDR3 nucleotides: TGTGCCAGCAGCCAAGATCAAGGACTAGCGGGGAGGAGCTCCTACGAGCAGTACTTC.